Listed here are 8 T cell receptor beta chains from one sample, sequenced in a study of human T cells and chemical hapten exposure. TCRdb recomputed calls from the RACE reads with MiXCR, one row per CDR3 protein. The sample consists of about 350,000 distinct CDR3 sequences, approximately 5% of them appearing once. Time point: pre-sensitization, week 0. Treatment noted: therapeutic diphenylcyclopropenone sensitization with weekly scalp DPC. The sequencing used whole blood, collected in connection with sensitization to the hapten diphenylcyclopropenone (DPC). The origin of the receptors is a woman under 30 with alopecia areata. Some clones in this sample may be carry-over from other donors' samples.

This clonotype has a handful of counts. The chain uses TRBV5-6 and TRBJ1-4; a weak D match, TRBD1 (6 bases). This CDR3 spans 15 amino acids. V was trimmed by 4 bases and J by 6 bases, leaving 16 bases between them. Germline-derived CDR1 and CDR2 are SGHDT and YYEEEE. The DNA of the CDR3 is TGTGCCAGCAGCCCCCTGCGGGGGCAGGATGAAAAACTGTTTTTT. Protein sequence: CASSPLRGQDEKLFF. Variable domain in full (rest from reference TRBV5-6 and TRBJ1-4): DAGVTQSPTHLIKTRGQQVTLRCSPKSGHDTVSWYQQALGQGPQFIFQYYEEEERQRGNFPDRFSGHQFPNYSSELNVNALLLGDSALYLCASSPLRGQDEKLFFGSGTQLSVL.

This clonotype appeared many times. V and J are TRBV27 and TRBJ2-2; maybe TRBD1 (6 bases). Germline loops: CDR1 MNHEY, CDR2 SMNVEV (reference sequence). Deletions cut 6 bases from V and 3 bases from J, with 8 bases between. The CDR3 loop spans 13 amino acids. This CDR3 reads CASRQGYTGELFF. The CDR3 DNA reads as TGTGCCAGCAGGCAGGGGTACACCGGGGAGCTGTTTTTT.

This clonotype was observed at least ten times. The rearrangement links TRBV27 to TRBJ2-3, with 7 bases that match TRBD2. Germline V gene lookup returns CDR1 MNHEY and CDR2 SMNVEV (reference sequence). Trimming took 6 bases from V and 2 from J; bases not matched to a gene: 11. The CDR3 length is 16 residues. The CDR3 is CASRSGVFLPTDTQYF. CDR3 coding DNA: TGTGCCAGCAGAAGCGGGGTCTTTCTTCCCACAGATACGCAGTATTTT.

This clonotype came up many times. V gene TRBV28 combines with J gene TRBJ2-3; 8 nucleotides agree with TRBD1. The junction had 14 bases not matched to a gene; V was cut back by 3 bases and J by 0 bases. The CDR3 sequence is 19 residues long. Germline CDR1 reads MDHEN; CDR2 reads SYDVKM. The CDR3 is CASSLYTAGGPSSTDTQYF. In DNA form, the CDR3 reads TGTGCCAGCAGTTTGTATACGGCAGGGGGCCCTTCTAGCACAGATACGCAGTATTTT.

V is TRBV7-3 and J is TRBJ1-6; D not resolved. V dropped 1 base and J dropped 5 bases, with 3 bases sitting between them. The CDR3 loop spans 13 amino acids. Germline V gene lookup returns CDR1 SGHTA and CDR2 FQGTGA. The CDR3 DNA reads TGTGCCAGCAGCTTAATTGATAATTCACCCCTCCACTTT. Its translation is CASSLIDNSPLHF.

This clonotype was detected only a few times. The V gene is TRBV2, the J gene TRBJ1-5; possible D gene TRBD1, 5 bases. The V end lost 8 bases, the J end lost 3 bases, and 11 bases lay between the germline ends. This CDR3 contains 13 residues. The V gene's germline CDR1 is SNHLY and CDR2 FYNNEI. CDR3 sequence reads: CASVRDLNQPQHF. The CDR3 nucleotides read TGTGCCAGCGTCAGGGACCTCAATCAGCCCCAGCATTTT.

Only a few counts were recorded for this clonotype. This chain joins TRBV4-1 and TRBJ2-4; D possibly uses TRBD1 or TRBD2 (5 bases each). Germline V lookup: CDR1 MGHRA, CDR2 YSYEKL. V was trimmed by 0 bases and J by 0 bases, leaving 30 bases between them. This CDR3 region has 23 residues. The CDR3 coding sequence is TGCGCCAGCAGCCAAGATTTTACACTACCCGGGACCCCAGCACGAATAGCCAAAAACATTCAGTACTTC. Protein sequence: CASSQDFTLPGTPARIAKNIQYF.

This clonotype occurred many times. The chain recombines TRBV6-6 with TRBJ2-3, with a weak D call TRBD2 (6 bases). CDR1 and CDR2 from the germline V gene are MNHNY and SVGAGI (reference sequence). This CDR3 is built from 12 residues. Trimming removed 5 bases from V and 7 bases from J, with 10 bases in between. CDR3 protein: CASSGDSHTQYF. The DNA of the CDR3 is TGTGCCAGCAGTGGGGACTCTCATACGCAGTATTTT.